Reported below is one T cell receptor (beta chain). The sample is drawn from a study of shared clonotypes between healthy human individuals. For the study at large: The study enrolled two women and a few men aged 18 to 49.

V gave up 8 bases and J gave up 8 bases, with 10 bases separating them. The V gene's germline CDR1 is GTSNPN and CDR2 SVGIG (reference sequence). The CDR3 totals 10 residues. The assay was immunoSEQ multiplex PCR, and TCRdb's table has in-frame clones only and misses some. The sample records fewer than 1.6 million clones, around 98.5% being singletons. The V and J genes are TRBV30 and TRBJ2-1; unclear D gene. Source material: naive CD4+ T cells sorted from blood. Regarding subset: CD45RA+ positively selected. The TCR sequence derives from a man younger than 40 in good health. The DNA for the CDR3 is TGTGCCGGCAGCGTTTATGAGCAGTTCTTC. Protein sequence: CAGSVYEQFF.